A selection of T cell receptor beta chains follows, all from one sample in a study of cytomegalovirus exposure and HLA in healthy donors. TCRdb keeps only in-frame clones here, not all; method: immunoSEQ multiplex PCR. The sample records about 160,000 clones, approximately 79% being singletons. Sequences were obtained from PBMCs. The receptors come from a man between 40 and 49 years old in good health and CMV-seropositive. The CDR3 runs from the conserved cysteine through the conserved F or W. The D gene is left open where the match is weak. Clone sizes are given selectively: once, few, many, or a class where the clone is expanded.

J gene	D gene	clone size	V gene	CDR3 protein	CDR3 DNA
TRBJ1-2	-	once	TRBV9	CASSPPEVGGYTF	TGTGCCAGCAGCCCCCCTGAGGTGGGTGGCTACACCTTC
TRBJ1-4	TRBD1	-	TRBV7-2	CASSLGGTGGEKLFF	TGTGCCAGCAGCTTAGGAGGGACAGGGGGTGAAAAACTGTTTTTT
TRBJ2-1	-	-	TRBV9	CASSVGAHNEQFF	TGTGCCAGCAGCGTAGGGGCCCACAATGAGCAGTTCTTC
TRBJ2-5	TRBD1	-	TRBV4-1	CASSGYRGQGTQYF	TGCGCCAGCAGCGGATACAGGGGGCAAGGGACCCAGTACTTC
TRBJ1-6	TRBD1	-	TRBV6-5	CASRGRGLPLHF	TGTGCCAGCCGCGGCAGGGGGCTTCCCCTCCACTTT
TRBJ2-7	-	-	TRBV9	CASSPDFRETSYEQYF	TGTGCCAGCAGCCCAGATTTTAGGGAGACCTCCTACGAGCAGTACTTC
TRBJ1-1	-	-	TRBV7-9	CASRTVGAFF	TGTGCCAGCAGGACAGTCGGTGCTTTCTTT
TRBJ2-7	TRBD2	few	TRBV9	CASSPYLVGEGEQYF	TGTGCCAGCAGCCCCTATTTGGTGGGGGAGGGCGAGCAGTACTTC
TRBJ2-3	TRBD2	-	TRBV5-1	CASSPGTSGGDTQYF	TGCGCCAGCAGCCCGGGGACTAGCGGGGGGGATACGCAGTATTTT
TRBJ1-6	-	few	TRBV19	CAAGARGNSPLHF	TGTGCCGCTGGCGCAAGGGGAAATTCACCCCTCCACTTT
TRBJ2-7	-	few	TRBV19	CASSIDHGGVSSYEQYF	TGTGCCAGTAGTATAGATCATGGAGGGGTAAGCTCCTACGAGCAGTACTTC
TRBJ1-2	TRBD1	-	TRBV6-5	CASSYQLAGTGYGYTF	TGTGCCAGCAGTTACCAACTGGCCGGGACAGGGTATGGCTACACCTTC
TRBJ1-4	-	-	TRBV6-1	CASRTQQGSNEKLFF	TGTGCCAGCAGGACGCAGCAGGGTAGCAATGAAAAACTGTTTTTT
TRBJ1-4	-	once	TRBV2	CASSQGIDEKLFF	TGTGCCAGCAGTCAGGGAATAGACGAAAAACTGTTTTTT
TRBJ2-7	-	-	TRBV7-3	CASSPYLTPYEQYF	TGTGCCAGCAGCCCCTACTTAACCCCCTACGAGCAGTACTTC
TRBJ2-7	-	-	TRBV4-3	CASSQDGQYF	TGCGCCAGCAGCCAAGACGGGCAGTACTTC
TRBJ1-2	-	-	TRBV5-1	CASSPGPDGYTF	TGCGCCAGCAGCCCGGGTCCGGATGGCTACACCTTC
TRBJ1-5	-	-	TRBV30	CAWSVKQFRGEQPQHF	TGTGCCTGGAGTGTAAAACAATTCAGGGGCGAGCAGCCCCAGCATTTT
TRBJ1-6	-	-	TRBV18	CASSPTPNSPLHF	TGTGCCAGCTCACCAACACCAAATTCACCCCTCCACTTT
TRBJ2-1	-	once	TRBV9	CASSDLGVLSSYNEQFF	TGTGCCAGCAGCGACCTCGGGGTTCTGAGCTCCTACAATGAGCAGTTCTTC
TRBJ1-4	TRBD1	-	TRBV7-9	CASSSPRDRGKKLFF	TGTGCCAGCAGCTCGCCCCGGGACAGGGGAAAAAAACTGTTTTTT
TRBJ2-2	-	-	TRBV7-6	CASSLRATGELFF	TGTGCCAGCAGCTTACGCGCCACCGGGGAGCTGTTTTTT
TRBJ2-7	TRBD1	-	TRBV6-5	CASSYTTGTGNEQYF	TGTGCCAGCAGTTACACTACCGGGACAGGGAACGAGCAGTACTTC
TRBJ2-3	-	-	TRBV7-9	CASSLDRADTQYF	TGTGCCAGCAGCTTAGACAGGGCGGATACGCAGTATTTT
TRBJ1-4	-	-	TRBV29-1	CSVFSDSANEKLFF	TGCAGCGTTTTTAGTGACTCGGCTAATGAAAAACTGTTTTTT
TRBJ1-5	TRBD1	-	TRBV19	CASSIRDRGNQPQHF	TGTGCCAGTAGTATCCGGGACAGGGGCAATCAGCCCCAGCATTTT
TRBJ2-5	-	-	TRBV5-6	CASTRVLSATQYF	TGTGCCAGCACTCGGGTCCTCAGTGCGACCCAGTACTTC
TRBJ1-5	-	-	TRBV5-6	CASSLADQPQHF	TGTGCCAGCAGCTTGGCGGATCAGCCCCAGCATTTT
TRBJ1-5	TRBD1	-	TRBV19	CASSPTDRGPYQPQHF	TGTGCCAGTAGTCCGACGGACAGGGGGCCCTATCAGCCCCAGCATTTT
TRBJ2-7	-	-	TRBV9	CASSVGTSYEQYF	TGTGCCAGCAGCGTAGGTACTTCGTACGAGCAGTACTTC
TRBJ2-2	-	-	TRBV4-3	CASSQGGGPNTGELFF	TGCGCCAGCAGCCAAGGCGGGGGCCCCAACACCGGGGAGCTGTTTTTT
TRBJ1-4	-	many	TRBV7-9	CASSPQTLWEEKLFF	TGTGCCAGCAGCCCCCAGACCCTATGGGAGGAAAAACTGTTTTTT
TRBJ1-4	-	-	TRBV15	CATSRDRREKLFF	TGTGCCACCAGCAGAGATAGGAGGGAAAAACTGTTTTTT
TRBJ2-3	-	-	TRBV4-2	CASSYKMGEADTQYF	TGTGCCAGCAGCTACAAGATGGGGGAGGCAGATACGCAGTATTTT
TRBJ1-1	-	-	TRBV19	CASSIAGGLNTEAFF	TGTGCCAGTAGTATAGCCGGGGGTTTGAACACTGAAGCTTTCTTT
TRBJ2-7	-	-	TRBV18	CASSPLPTRESGEQYF	TGTGCCAGCTCACCACTACCTACTAGAGAGAGTGGCGAGCAGTACTTC
TRBJ2-1	TRBD2	-	TRBV7-2	CASMGLAGGEGQFF	TGTGCCAGCATGGGACTAGCGGGGGGGGAGGGCCAGTTCTTC
TRBJ2-7	-	-	TRBV7-9	CSSTTPPGQTTRQYF	TGTTCCAGCACCACCCCCCCAGGACAGACTACGAGGCAGTACTTC
TRBJ2-3	TRBD2	-	TRBV13	CASSLGGTGGNTDTQYF	TGTGCCAGCAGCTTAGGTGGGACGGGGGGGAACACAGATACGCAGTATTTT
TRBJ1-6	-	-	TRBV2	CVPAGGPDSPLHF	TGTGTGCCAGCCGGTGGGCCCGATTCACCCCTCCACTTT
TRBJ2-7	-	-	TRBV7-2	CASSLGGRGGVEQYF	TGTGCCAGCAGCTTAGGCGGCAGGGGAGGGGTCGAGCAGTACTTC